Listed here are 10 T cell receptor beta chains from one sample, sequenced in a study of monozygotic twins with inflammatory bowel disease. TCRdb re-called the 5' RACE reads and shows each CDR3 protein once, DNA omitted. The sample is made up of some 400,000 distinct CDR3 sequences, and the top ten hold about 2.4% of it. Sequenced: blood. All receptors derive from a human donor with ulcerative colitis or Crohn's disease, or a healthy co-twin of an affected twin (not recorded which).

The V and J genes are TRBV5-1 and TRBJ2-2; TCRdb proposes TRBD2, but this gene call is untestable without DNA. The CDR3 is made up of 14 amino acids. Germline V lookup: CDR1 SGHRS, CDR2 YFSETQ. CDR3 in amino acids: CASSLGGRTGELFF.

The chain has TRBV19 and TRBJ2-2; the TCRdb D gene call, TRBD1, has no DNA to confirm it. Per the germline V gene, CDR1 is LNHDA and CDR2 is SQIVND (reference sequence). This CDR3 spans 18 amino acids. The CDR3 spells CASSIPLMQGRNTGELFF.

The rearrangement links TRBV20-1 to TRBJ2-5. Per germline, CDR1 DFQATT and CDR2 SNEGSKA (reference sequence). The CDR3 loop spans 11 amino acids. The CDR3 sequence: CSAFPEETQYF.

The J gene is TRBJ2-7, the V gene TRBV7-2; TCRdb proposes TRBD1, but this gene call is untestable without DNA. Germline values: CDR1 SGHTA, CDR2 FQGNSA. This CDR3 has 15 residues. CDR3: CASSLPGRISYEQYF.

The chain employs TRBV5-1 and TRBJ2-1; TCRdb returns TRBD1, unconfirmable since there is no DNA. In germline, CDR1 is SGHRS, CDR2 YFSETQ. The CDR3 spans 16 residues. CDR3 loop: CASSLGLGHSYNEQFF.

V is TRBV7-2 and J is TRBJ2-1; lacking DNA, the TRBD2 call made by TCRdb goes unchecked. CDR1 is SGHTA, CDR2 FQGNSA, per germline. The CDR3 has 15 amino acids. The CDR3 here is CASSLLAGGWNEQFF.

The chain links TRBV5-1 to TRBJ2-7; TCRdb outputs TRBD1, but without DNA this stays unchecked. The CDR3 runs 15 residues. Germline values: CDR1 SGHRS, CDR2 YFSETQ. The CDR3 is CASSLGRTGGYEQYF.

The rearrangement joins TRBV4-3 to TRBJ2-1; as DNA is missing, the TRBD1 call by TCRdb cannot be tested. This CDR3 region has 15 residues. Germline values: CDR1 LGHNA, CDR2 YSLEER. This chain's CDR3 is CASSQDLSRGNEQFF.

The CDR3: CASSLITGDQETQYF. The V gene is TRBV7-9, the J gene TRBJ2-5; TCRdb reports TRBD1, a call that lacks DNA to check it against. Germline assignment: CDR1 SEHNR and CDR2 FQNEAQ (reference sequence). CDR3 length: 15 residues.

This sequence joins TRBV18 and TRBJ2-3; TCRdb's assignment of TRBD1 cannot be checked, as there is no DNA. Germline CDR1 reads KGHSH; CDR2 reads LQKENI. The CDR3 loop spans 15 amino acids. CDR3 region: CASSNPGAARDTQYF.